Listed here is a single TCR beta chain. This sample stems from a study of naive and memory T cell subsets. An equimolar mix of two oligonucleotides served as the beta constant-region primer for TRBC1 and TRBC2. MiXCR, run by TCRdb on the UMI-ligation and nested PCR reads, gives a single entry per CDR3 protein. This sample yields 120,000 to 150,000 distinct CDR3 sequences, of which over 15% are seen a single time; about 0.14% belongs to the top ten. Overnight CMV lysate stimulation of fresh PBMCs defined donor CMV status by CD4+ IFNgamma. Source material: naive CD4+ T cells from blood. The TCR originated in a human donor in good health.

In DNA, the CDR3 is TGTGCCAGCGAGGGGGAGACTGAAGCTTTCTTT. It translates to CASEGETEAFF. This rearrangement joins TRBV7-9 to TRBJ1-1, with D tentatively TRBD1 (6 bases). Per the germline V gene, CDR1 is SEHNR and CDR2 is FQNEAQ (reference sequence). The CDR3 is made up of 11 amino acids. V dropped 8 bases and J dropped 5 bases, with 9 bases sitting between them.